A selection of T cell receptor beta chains follows, all from one sample in a study of OX40 agonist ivuxolimab in advanced cancers. Method: immunoSEQ multiplex PCR; TCRdb's copy keeps in-frame clones and lacks some. Counted here are tens of thousands of clones, around 86% occurring once; the ten biggest clones make up 2%. The material was CD4+ or CD8+ T cells sorted from blood, obtained in a trial of the OX40 agonist ivuxolimab. The receptors here all came from an adult with an advanced solid tumor such as melanoma, head and neck, liver or kidney cancer. Both conserved end residues are part of each CDR3. D genes are given only for firm matches. Clone size appears in some rows only: once, few, many, or a class for an expanded clone.

v_gene	j_gene	abundance	d_gene	CDR3nt	CDR3aa
TRBV18	TRBJ1-3	NA	NA	TGTGCCAGCACTGAGTGGCAAACCTGGACTGGAAACACCATATATTTT	CASTEWQTWTGNTIYF
TRBV9	TRBJ1-6	NA	TRBD1	TGTGCCAGCAGCGTAGGGAGGGGGCCGGGCTCCTATAATTCACCCCTCCACTTT	CASSVGRGPGSYNSPLHF
TRBV18	TRBJ1-1	NA	NA	TGTGCCAGCTCACCCTCTGGGCAGCTCACTGAAGCTTTCTTT	CASSPSGQLTEAFF
TRBV5-5	TRBJ1-6	NA	NA	TGTGCCAGCAGCCCCGCCGAACGGGCGTACCCCTATAATTCACCCCTCCACTTT	CASSPAERAYPYNSPLHF
TRBV28	TRBJ1-1	once	NA	TGTGCCAGCAGTTTATTTCAGGGGTACACTGAAGCTTTCTTT	CASSLFQGYTEAFF
TRBV5-1	TRBJ1-2	NA	NA	TGTGCCAGCAGCTTGGGAGGCGATGGCTACACCTTC	CASSLGGDGYTF
TRBV9	TRBJ1-1	NA	NA	TGTGCCAGCACGTCTGATTTGAACACTGAAGCTTTCTTT	CASTSDLNTEAFF
TRBV5-1	TRBJ1-1	NA	TRBD1	TGCGCCAGCAGCAAGGGACAGGGGGTCACTGAAGCTTTCTTT	CASSKGQGVTEAFF
TRBV5-1	TRBJ2-7	NA	NA	TGCGCCAGCCGAACAGAAGCTAGCTCCTACGAGCAGTACTTC	CASRTEASSYEQYF
TRBV15	TRBJ2-3	NA	TRBD2	TGTGCCACCAGCACCTCCTTAACGGGGGGAGATACGCAGTATTTT	CATSTSLTGGDTQYF
TRBV4-2	TRBJ2-5	NA	NA	TGTGCCAGCAGCCAAGAGTTAGACCAAGAGACCCAGTACTTC	CASSQELDQETQYF
TRBV5-1	TRBJ2-3	NA	TRBD2	TGCGCCAGCAGCTTGGCTAGCGGGAGCCTAACAGATACGCAGTATTTT	CASSLASGSLTDTQYF
TRBV5-8	TRBJ2-7	NA	TRBD1	TGTGCCAGCAGCCTCAACAGGGGTCGGTTCCACGAGCAGTACTTC	CASSLNRGRFHEQYF
TRBV11-3	TRBJ2-2	NA	NA	TGTGCCAGCAGCTTAGGGAGGACCGGGGAGCTGTTTTTT	CASSLGRTGELFF
TRBV11-2	TRBJ2-1	NA	TRBD2	TGTGCCAGCAGCACGCTAGCGGGGGGGATTGATGAGCAGTTCTTC	CASSTLAGGIDEQFF
TRBV10-2	TRBJ2-7	NA	TRBD2	TGCGCCAGCACCGGGGGGATGACCCTCTACGAGCAGTACTTC	CASTGGMTLYEQYF
TRBV25-1	TRBJ2-2	NA	NA	TGTGCCAGCAGTCCAATCGGTGGTGGTTCTGCGAACACCGGGGAGCTGTTTTTT	CASSPIGGGSANTGELFF
TRBV6-1	TRBJ1-5	NA	NA	TGTGCCAGCAGCTCGGGACGGCCTTTCAATCAGCCCCAGCATTTT	CASSSGRPFNQPQHF
TRBV11-2	TRBJ1-6	few	NA	TGTGCCAGCAGCTTAAGTGGGCCAGAGTATAATTCACCCCTCCACTTT	CASSLSGPEYNSPLHF
TRBV20-1	TRBJ1-1	few	NA	TGCAGTGCTAGTCTAGGCAGAGAAGCTTTCTTT	CSASLGREAFF
TRBV27	TRBJ1-3	NA	TRBD1	TGTGCCAGCAGTTTAAGGGGACAGGGGGCGAAGGACACCATATATTTT	CASSLRGQGAKDTIYF
TRBV29-1	TRBJ1-2	NA	NA	TGCAGCGTCGACCAGGGGCTCGGCTATGGCTACACCTTC	CSVDQGLGYGYTF
TRBV5-5	TRBJ1-5	few	NA	TGTGCCAGCAGCTTGAGAGGAGGAGATTATCAGCCCCAGCATTTT	CASSLRGGDYQPQHF
TRBV18	TRBJ1-4	NA	NA	TGTGCCAGCTCACCAAATCGGGGGGCTGATGAAAAACTGTTTTTT	CASSPNRGADEKLFF
TRBV7-2	TRBJ2-5	NA	NA	TGTGCCAGCAGCTTCACCGACGCCCTCCGGAACCAAGAGACCCAGTACTTC	CASSFTDALRNQETQYF
TRBV18	TRBJ2-5	NA	NA	TGTGCCAGCTCACCAAGCGGGTACCAAGAGACCCAGTACTTC	CASSPSGYQETQYF
TRBV2	TRBJ2-3	NA	NA	TGTGCCAGTCCTTCGAGGGGTCTACCAGATACGCAGTATTTT	CASPSRGLPDTQYF
TRBV7-9	TRBJ2-5	NA	NA	TGTGCCAGCAGCCACCCCGGGGTCCAAGAGACCCAGTACTTC	CASSHPGVQETQYF
TRBV11-3	TRBJ2-5	NA	TRBD1	TGTGCCAGCAGCCAAGGGGGACAGGGGGCGAAGACCCAGTACTTC	CASSQGGQGAKTQYF
TRBV5-1	TRBJ1-2	NA	NA	TGCGCCAGCAGCGAGAACCGAAACTATGGCTACACCTTC	CASSENRNYGYTF
TRBV7-2	TRBJ1-4	NA	NA	TGTGCCAGCAGCTTGAACAGGGAGAATGAAAAACTGTTTTTT	CASSLNRENEKLFF
TRBV5-6	TRBJ2-7	NA	NA	TGTGCCAGCAGCTTCGACAGTTACACCTACGAGCAGTACTTC	CASSFDSYTYEQYF
TRBV5-6	TRBJ2-1	few	NA	TGTGCCAGCAGCTTCCACAATGAGCAGTTCTTC	CASSFHNEQFF
TRBV7-6	TRBJ1-3	NA	NA	TGTGCCAGCAGCTTAGGAGGATCCTCGAACACCATATATTTT	CASSLGGSSNTIYF
TRBV29-1	TRBJ2-5	NA	NA	TGCAGCGTTGATTTAGGGGAGGAGACCCAGTACTTC	CSVDLGEETQYF
TRBV4-3	TRBJ1-2	NA	NA	TGCGCCAGCAGCCAAGTGCAGGCTAACTATGGCTACACCTTC	CASSQVQANYGYTF
TRBV12-5	TRBJ2-3	NA	TRBD2	TGTGCTAGTGGTTTATTAGCGGGGGGCCCTAGCACAGATACGCAGTATTTT	CASGLLAGGPSTDTQYF